This entry features one TCR beta chain sequence. The sample originates from a study of shared clonotypes between healthy human individuals. Measured with immunoSEQ multiplex PCR; TCRdb has only the in-frame clones, and not every one. The repertoire holds 2 million to 2.5 million clones, with about 94% as singletons. Sequencing was done on a sample of naive CD4+ T cells sorted from blood. Stated subset: CD45RA+ positively selected. This receptor was taken from a young man in good health.

The CDR3 nucleotides are TGTGCCAGCAGCGATCCGGACAGGGGCTACTATGGCTACACCTTC. Translated, it gives CASSDPDRGYYGYTF. The chain links TRBV9 to TRBJ1-2; 9 bases line up with TRBD1. The CDR3 covers 15 residues. The trim removed 3 bases at V and 3 bases at J, leaving 6 bases unmatched. The germline CDR1 and CDR2 sequences are SGDLS and YYNGEE.